These T cell receptor beta chains were read from a single sample in a study of T cells in localized non-small cell lung cancer. Sequencing was performed with immunoSEQ multiplex PCR; in TCRdb, only in-frame clones are kept and a portion is missing. This table holds tens of thousands of clones, around 90% found once. This specimen was peripheral blood, taken before any cancer treatment. These receptor sequences come from a male donor older than 55 with stage I lung adenocarcinoma. Each CDR3 is given with its conserved first and last residue. D genes are given only for firm matches. Only part of the rows carry a size: once, few, many, or a class if the clone is expanded.

size | D | J | V | DNA | CDR3
NA | NA | TRBJ1-5 | TRBV19 | TGTGCCAGTAGTATAGTGGGTACACCGGTGGGTCAGCCCCAGCATTTT | CASSIVGTPVGQPQHF
NA | NA | TRBJ1-3 | TRBV4-1 | TGCGCCAGCAGCCAAGAATCTGGGCCTGGAAACACCATATATTTT | CASSQESGPGNTIYF
NA | TRBD2 | TRBJ2-7 | TRBV28 | TGTGCCAGCAGTGAGGGGACTAGCGGGCCCTACGAGCAGTACTTC | CASSEGTSGPYEQYF
few | NA | TRBJ1-5 | TRBV28 | TGTGCCAGCAGTTTTCGGTCCGGGAGGGTTGGGTATCAGCCCCAGCATTTT | CASSFRSGRVGYQPQHF
NA | TRBD2 | TRBJ2-5 | TRBV4-3 | TGCGCCAGCAGCCAGGTACTAGCGGGAGGGCCTCAGACCCAGTACTTC | CASSQVLAGGPQTQYF
NA | NA | TRBJ1-5 | TRBV28 | TGTGCCAGCAGAGGGCAGACAGTTAGCACAGATACGCAGCATTTT | CASRGQTVSTDTQHF
NA | TRBD1 | TRBJ1-5 | TRBV7-6 | TGTGCCAGCAGCAACCGGGACAGGGGGAGTCCAAATCAGCCCCAGCATTTT | CASSNRDRGSPNQPQHF
few | NA | TRBJ2-2 | TRBV7-2 | TGTGCCAGCAGCTTCACACAAGGCGGGGAGCTGTTTTTT | CASSFTQGGELFF
NA | NA | TRBJ2-7 | TRBV5-4 | TGTGCCAGCAGCGCCACCCAGGGCCCCCAAAGGAGCGAGCAGTACTTC | CASSATQGPQRSEQYF
NA | NA | TRBJ2-5 | TRBV5-6 | TGTGCCAGCAGCTTGGGATGGGAGACCCAGTACTTC | CASSLGWETQYF
NA | TRBD1 | TRBJ1-2 | TRBV6-5 | TGTGCCAGCAGTCGATCACTGCGGACAGGGGACGGCTACACCTTC | CASSRSLRTGDGYTF
NA | NA | TRBJ2-7 | TRBV29-1 | TGCAGCGCCCATGAACAGGGAAACGAGCAGTACTTC | CSAHEQGNEQYF
NA | NA | TRBJ1-5 | TRBV30 | TGTGCCTGGGCCGCATCCTCGGGGCCCCAGCATTTT | CAWAASSGPQHF
once | NA | TRBJ1-4 | TRBV11-2 | TGTGCCAGCAGCTTAGGTAGAGAGGGCGAAAAACTGTTTTTT | CASSLGREGEKLFF
NA | NA | TRBJ2-3 | TRBV5-1 | TGCGCCAGCAGCTTGGGGAACACAGATACGCAGTATTTT | CASSLGNTDTQYF
NA | NA | TRBJ1-5 | TRBV30 | TGTGCCTGGAGTGTACAGAGCAATCAGCCCCAGCATTTT | CAWSVQSNQPQHF
NA | NA | TRBJ2-1 | TRBV21-1 | TGTGCCAGCAGCCCCGAAAACGTCCTTAGGGCCTACAATGAGCAGTTCTTC | CASSPENVLRAYNEQFF